This TCR beta chain was retrieved from a study of cytomegalovirus exposure and HLA in healthy donors (dated by TCRdb to about 2017). In terms of the full investigation: An earlier analysis of several hundred of the donors reported roughly 300 Gb of sequence data and 117 million unique TCR beta sequences obtained from about 179 million T cells. Around 320 gigabases of sequencing data and tens of millions of unique TCR sequences were included in an early release covering about 620 HLA-typed donors. A later genetic analysis used genome-wide SNP genotypes for about 65% of the roughly 670 donors, treating that subset as a discovery cohort. The T cell repertoires of under 750 subjects were profiled by immunosequencing and related to cytomegalovirus serostatus. The genetic ancestry cluster associated with self-reported Caucasian donors included 70% to 85% of the roughly 410 genotyped donors. All discovery cohort repertoires had been generated using a single sequencing platform. In a later analysis, previously published TCR beta repertoires from fewer than 750 donors were re-analyzed and high-resolution HLA genotyping was added so that TCR occurrence patterns could be studied. Typing coverage varied by locus: roughly 620-640 donors for A, B, C, DRB1 and DQB1; approximately 500 for DQA1; more than 600 for DPA1; approximately 470 for DPB1. Rather than drawing on any new phenotypic data, the later analysis identified candidate immune exposures from TCR beta sequences and the way those sequences occurred across donors. Among about 400 genotyped donors of the cohort, an average of approximately 240,000 unique TCR beta nucleotide sequences was sequenced per donor, of which 15% to 20% were non-productive. Along with the roughly 710-subject first cohort, a separate validation cohort of over 90 different subjects was used. An earlier analysis of 587 of the donors used high-throughput TCR beta sequencing to judge whether each TCR beta V gene segment behaved as functional or pseudogenic. Both class I and class II loci were covered by HLA typing, at four-digit resolution. The study combined high-throughput TCR immunosequencing, statistical association of individual TCRs with disease status, and machine learning to predict cytomegalovirus infection status. Several DR-DQ haplotypes were treated as single units for association and clustering because of strong linkage in the cohort. Donor age, sex, ethnicity and CMV serostatus were collected together with the repertoire data. The study aimed to test whether cataloging public T cell receptors could reveal signatures of past pathogen exposure.

The cohort was made up of roughly 670 healthy bone marrow donors. All cohort members were sampled while nominally healthy, although unrecorded immune exposures were likely present. The donor was CMV seropositive and belonged to the group of 250 to 300 seropositive cohort members. Every donor gave a peripheral blood sample, and the peripheral blood mononuclear cells from that sample were used for TCR beta sequencing. The Qiagen DNeasy Blood Extraction Kit was used to extract genomic DNA from the blood cell samples. As regards this clone: The target of this receptor is not known. No per-base quality is available; no much larger clone lies one base away.

Here is what the overall study found, with its caveats: This cohort had only TCR beta chains sequenced, and the lack of alpha or paired-chain data limited which features could be detected. In a later analysis, TCR association rates were found to vary across HLA loci, with the most associated TCRs seen for DRB1 alleles and the fewest for HLA-C alleles. Compared with the approximately 670-donor mean, donors in an Asian-associated ancestry cluster had fewer N-insertions in productive TCRs, according to a later genetic analysis. Because counts were too low, more than 15 rarely observed V segments, including chromosome 9 orphons, were excluded from the earlier analysis of roughly 580 of the donors. Most TCR sequences were seen in very few donors, while some public TCRs were found in many individuals. An association between a missense DCLRE1C variant and V-gene and J-gene trimming of TCR beta chains was found in a later genetic analysis and replicated in an independent cohort. The classifier was reported to diagnose cytomegalovirus status with high specificity and sensitivity in both the original cohort and the validation cohort. Sequencing depth was assumed to be roughly uniform across donors in the presence/absence analyses, though that assumption may not hold. Most CMV-associated TCR beta chains appeared to be HLA-restricted in a later analysis, and the HLA associations seemed to be driven largely by CMV exposure. A few of the identified cytomegalovirus-associated TCR beta chains were confirmed in vitro to be specific for cytomegalovirus antigens. Assigning TCR associations to individual alleles was difficult when HLA alleles, especially DR and DQ, strongly co-occurred. Broadly in line with IMGT annotations, most TCR beta V segments showed up in productive rearrangements about 90% or about 30% of the time in an earlier analysis of 450 to 750 of the donors. Correlated functional status among segregating V segments might be attributable to linkage disequilibrium, but an unknown experimental factor could not be ruled out. Because HLA typing was missing for some donors at each locus, association tests included only the typed subset. A later analysis found that HLA-associated TCR beta chains were more clonally expanded and had lower generation probabilities than equally common non-associated chains. A cluster of highly shared sequence variants was judged likely to be a technical artifact of the sequencing pipeline. A later analysis associated about 17,000 TCR beta sequences with specific HLA alleles at a false discovery rate of 0.05. A further reported finding was that TCR beta sequences accurately predicted the HLA-A and HLA-B alleles for most subjects in the first cohort. The only immune exposure information available for the cohort was CMV serostatus. Several of the top co-occurrence clusters appeared to be linked to parvovirus B19, influenza, CMV and Epstein-Barr virus, according to a later analysis. The authors suggested that the approach could potentially be generalized to other disease states and immunological phenotypes. In the study, some 160 TCR beta chains were listed as associated with cytomegalovirus.

Library preparation used the immunoSEQ multiplex PCR assay. For the multiplex PCR, a mixture combining 60 forward primers for TCR Vbeta segments and 13 reverse primers for TCR Jbeta segments was used. The CDR3 region of rearranged TCR beta genes was amplified from genomic DNA with a multiplex PCR assay. Amplified TCR beta libraries were sequenced as 87-base-pair reads on the Illumina HiSeq System. The original methods were these. Across the roughly 700 repertoires, a later analysis counted some 81 million unique TCR beta chains, some 11 million of which were shared by at least two donors. Raw reads were error-corrected and collapsed into unique sequences with a nearest-neighbor algorithm that merged closely related sequences to remove PCR and sequencing errors. V, D and J gene segments were assigned by aligning CDR3 sequences to IMGT reference sequences. For a sequence to be retained, a match of at least six nucleotides was required to both a V gene segment and a J gene segment. A rearrangement was called productive if the CDR3 had no stop codons and remained in frame with V and J, and every other rearrangement was called non-productive. CDR3 was defined according to IMGT convention as the region running from the second conserved V-encoded cysteine to the conserved J-encoded phenylalanine. The earlier analysis of about 590 of the donors excluded sequences that lacked an unambiguous match to a single V gene segment. In an earlier analysis of some 590 of the donors, V segments were called functional above 56.7% productive rearrangements and were called segregating when the between-donor standard deviation exceeded 5%. To diagnose cytomegalovirus status from the catalog of TCR beta chain sequences, a statistical classification framework was built. In a later analysis, V and J genes were assigned by comparing TCR nucleotide sequences against IMGT/GENE-DB human TR gene sequences. A later analysis assigned CDR3 sequences and most-parsimonious VDJ recombination scenarios with the TCRdist pipeline. In a later analysis, each TCR beta chain was defined by its CDR3 amino acid sequence together with its V-gene family, and reads lacking a unique V-gene family were excluded. In a later analysis, 450 to 600 highly shared, low-generation-probability nucleotide sequences were removed to address suspected cross-contamination and a sequencing artifact. A later analysis calculated a clonal expansion index for each public chain from normalized within-repertoire ranks of inferred template counts. In a later analysis, generation probabilities were computed using a VDJ recombination model fitted to out-of-frame rearrangements, and the results were checked against IGoR. Hypergeometric tests were used in a later analysis to score TCR-TCR, TCR-HLA and TCR-CMV co-occurrence, with a repertoire-size bias correction applied to the TCR pairs. False discovery rates were estimated in a later analysis by permuting HLA or CMV assignments 20 times. In a later analysis, co-occurring TCRs were grouped using DBSCAN, with TCRdist sequence similarity added in when clustering inside HLA-allele-positive subsets. For co-occurrence clustering, repertoires with fewer than 30,000 or more than 120,000 public chains were excluded, along with five repertoires with anomalous nucleotide sharing. This immuneACCESS table, as held by TCRdb, lists in-frame sequences with V and J called but not all clones. Of the missing ones, under half trace to an unresolved V gene in checked studies; the others have no known cause. Clone size and V and J calls were adopted from that table, with D and trimming inferred from the DNA. This sample has 90,000 to 120,000 clones in its table, and about 80% of those were observed once. Around 5.1% of the sample goes to the ten largest clones.

Sample: PBMCs. The sequence came from a female donor in good health and CMV-seropositive.

The encoded CDR3 is CASSFSRSYEQYF. The DNA sequence reads TGTGCCAGCAGCTTTTCACGGTCCTACGAGCAGTACTTC. The rearranged segments are TRBV5-5 and TRBJ2-7; too little of a D gene remains to name it. The CDR3 runs 13 residues from the cysteine to the phenylalanine. The read is trimmed to its CDR3 DNA, 39 bases read in frame from base 1. V is reduced by 2 bases and J by 1 base, leaving a spacing of 7 bases between them. CDR1 is given as SGHKS and CDR2 as YYEKEE, both from the germline V gene (reference sequence).